The 10 T cell receptor beta chains below come from one sample, sequenced in a study of T cell changes during pregnancy in multiple sclerosis. Clones were sequenced by immunoSEQ multiplex PCR, and TCRdb holds only the in-frame ones, with some missing. Of roughly 59,000 clones in the sample, roughly 92% are singletons; the top ten hold 2.5% to 4%. Sequenced here: CD8+ T cells from peripheral blood mononuclear cells, sampled in the second trimester of pregnancy. All receptors come from a female donor with multiple sclerosis, enrolled in a pregnancy study.

This clone was detected once. V usage is TRBV6-1 and J usage is TRBJ2-7; 8 nucleotides align to TRBD1. CDR1 is MNHNS and CDR2 is SASEGT in the germline V gene. This CDR3 has 16 residues. Trimming took 1 base from V and 2 from J; bases not matched to a gene: 7. The CDR3: CASSEDRDRFTYEQYF. The CDR3 bases are TGTGCCAGCAGTGAAGATAGGGACAGGTTTACCTACGAGCAGTACTTC.

The rearrangement uses TRBV5-6 and TRBJ2-4; 7 nucleotides line up with TRBD1. The trim removed 3 bases at V and 3 bases at J, leaving 9 bases unmatched. Germline V lookup: CDR1 SGHDT, CDR2 YYEEEE. This CDR3 spans 16 amino acids. The CDR3 coding sequence is TGTGCCAGCAGCTCTGGACAGGAAAAGAACAAAAACATTCAGTACTTC. Protein product: CASSSGQEKNKNIQYF.

The rearrangement joins TRBV28 to TRBJ2-3; 8 positions match TRBD1. CDR3 length: 21 residues. Germline-derived CDR1 and CDR2 are MDHEN and SYDVKM. Germline trimming cut 5 bases from V and 1 base from J; bases unmatched to any gene: 23. CDR3 protein: CASSPPGTGMMRGIGTDTQYF. The CDR3 DNA is TGTGCCAGCAGTCCCCCCGGGACAGGAATGATGAGGGGGATTGGCACAGATACGCAGTATTTT.

In its sample, this clone was seen once. This sequence joins TRBV7-9 and TRBJ2-3, with TRBD2 matching 7 bases. The ends lost 6 bases at V and 2 bases at J; junction bases unmatched: 11. The germline CDR1 and CDR2 sequences are SEHNR and FQNEAQ (reference sequence). The CDR3 spans 16 residues. The CDR3 sequence: CASSSSGNSVTDTQYF. Here the CDR3 DNA reads TGTGCCAGCAGTTCTAGCGGCAACAGCGTCACAGATACGCAGTATTTT.

This clone was counted between two and nine times. The gene calls are TRBV4-1 and TRBJ1-1; a weak D match, TRBD1 (6 bases). The CDR3 runs to 14 residues. V was pared by 4 bases and J by 8 bases, with 17 bases between. CDR1 is MGHRA and CDR2 is YSYEKL in the germline V gene. The CDR3 region is CASSRRRRTEEAFF. DNA for the CDR3: TGCGCCAGCAGCCGCCGTCGGCGGACAGAAGAAGCTTTCTTT.

This chain links TRBV5-1 with TRBJ2-5; TRBD1 aligns across 8 bases. V gave up 4 bases and J gave up 2 bases; unmatched junction bases: 4. CDR3 length equals 14 residues. Looked up from germline, CDR1 is SGHRS and CDR2 is YFSETQ. CDR3 region: CASSGWTGQETQYF. CDR3 nucleotides: TGCGCCAGCAGCGGATGGACAGGGCAAGAGACCCAGTACTTC.

The chain combines TRBV28 with TRBJ2-3, with 7 positions matching TRBD2. This CDR3 comprises 13 residues. V lost 8 bases, J lost 5 bases, and 7 bases stayed unmatched. Germline V lookup: CDR1 MDHEN, CDR2 SYDVKM. The CDR3 DNA reads as TGTGCCAGCTTGGCGGGAGATTTAGATACGCAGTATTTT. Translating gives CASLAGDLDTQYF. The full variable domain, rest sourced from reference TRBV28 and TRBJ2-3, is DVKVTQSSRYLVKRTGEKVFLECVQDMDHENMFWYRQDPGLGLRLIYFSYDVKMKEKGDIPEGYSVSREKKERFSLILESASTNQTSMYLCASLAGDLDTQYFGPGTRLTVL.

The rearrangement joins TRBV5-6 to TRBJ2-5; 11 bases line up with TRBD1. Losses at the gene ends were 4 bases for V and 3 bases for J; bases not matched to a gene: 8. The CDR3 is made up of 16 amino acids. In germline, CDR1 is SGHDT, CDR2 YYEEEE. CDR3 amino acids: CASSPGQGAWEETQYF. CDR3 nucleotides: TGTGCCAGCAGCCCCGGACAGGGGGCTTGGGAAGAGACCCAGTACTTC.

The chain has TRBV7-8 and TRBJ2-3, with unresolved D. The germline gives CDR1 SGHVS, CDR2 FQNEAQ. The CDR3 loop spans 14 amino acids. V lost 4 bases and J 0 bases, leaving 8 bases between the germline ends. The CDR3, as DNA: TGTGCCAGCAGCTACGACTGGAGCACAGATACGCAGTATTTT. Protein sequence: CASSYDWSTDTQYF.

The chain employs TRBV30 and TRBJ2-2; no reliable D call. Germline CDR1 is GTSNPN and CDR2 is SVGIG (reference sequence). CDR3 length: 13 amino acids. V gave up 4 bases and J gave up 0 bases, with 6 bases separating them. The CDR3 nucleotides are TGTGCCTGGACTATAGCGAACACCGGGGAGCTGTTTTTT. Amino acid sequence: CAWTIANTGELFF.